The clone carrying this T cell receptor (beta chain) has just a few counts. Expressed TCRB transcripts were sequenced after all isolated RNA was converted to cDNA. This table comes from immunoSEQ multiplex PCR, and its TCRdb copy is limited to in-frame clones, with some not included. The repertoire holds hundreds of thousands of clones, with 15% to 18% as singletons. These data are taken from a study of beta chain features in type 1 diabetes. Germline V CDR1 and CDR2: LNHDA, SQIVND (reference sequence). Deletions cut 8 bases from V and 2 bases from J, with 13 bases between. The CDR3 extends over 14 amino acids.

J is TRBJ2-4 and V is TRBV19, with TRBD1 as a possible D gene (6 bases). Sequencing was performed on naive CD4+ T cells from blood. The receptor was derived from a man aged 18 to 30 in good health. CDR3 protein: CASRLQGTKNIQYF. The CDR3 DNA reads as TGTGCCAGTCGGTTACAGGGAACCAAAAACATTCAGTACTTC.